These 28 T cell receptor beta chains share one sample of origin, sequenced in a study of OX40 agonist ivuxolimab in advanced cancers. Libraries were made using the immunoSEQ multiplex PCR assay. The clones in this table, taken by TCRdb from immuneACCESS, are in-frame only. Not every clone is retained; where verified, under half of the shortfall comes from an unresolved V gene, and the cause of the rest is unknown. The sample includes some 68,000 clones, with about 88% observed a single time. Together, the top ten hold about 1% of the sample. This sample comprised CD4+ or CD8+ T cells sorted from blood, obtained in a trial of the OX40 agonist ivuxolimab. The receptors derive from an adult with an advanced solid tumor such as melanoma, head and neck, liver or kidney cancer.

DNA of the CDR3: TGTGCCAGCAGCATGACAGGGATTGAAGCTTTCTTT. This encodes CASSMTGIEAFF. V usage is TRBV5-5 and J usage is TRBJ1-1; 7 nucleotides align to TRBD1. Germline CDR1 is SGHKS and CDR2 is YYEKEE (reference sequence). J lost 7 bases, V lost 4 bases, and 4 bases had no gene match. The CDR3 runs to 12 residues.

This chain connects TRBV28 to TRBJ1-4, with D uncertain. Germline V gives CDR1 MDHEN, CDR2 SYDVKM. V gave up 6 bases and J gave up 0 bases, with 11 bases separating them. The CDR3 covers 15 residues. CDR3 in DNA: TGTGCCAGCAGGCCCCCCATTGCAACTAATGAAAAACTGTTTTTT. This codes for CASRPPIATNEKLFF.

This clone was seen only a few times. V is TRBV5-4 and J is TRBJ1-2, with 7 positions matching TRBD1. The CDR3 has 15 residues. V gave up 4 bases and J gave up 1 base; unmatched junction bases: 7. Germline V CDR1 and CDR2: SGHNT, YYREEE (reference sequence). The chain's CDR3 is CASSPQGGLNYGYTF. The DNA of the CDR3 is TGTGCCAGCAGCCCGCAGGGGGGCCTTAACTATGGCTACACCTTC.

This clone was detected once. The chain joins TRBV6-6 to TRBJ2-5, with 13 positions matching TRBD2. Trimming removed 6 bases from V and 4 bases from J; junction bases left unmatched: 8. The CDR3 loop spans 16 amino acids. Germline V CDR1 and CDR2: MNHNY, SVGAGI (reference sequence). For the CDR3, the DNA is TGTGCCAGCAGCCGGACTAGCGGGAGTCGAGGAGAGACCCAGTACTTC. Translated, it gives CASSRTSGSRGETQYF.

The rearrangement uses TRBV9 and TRBJ2-1; TRBD2 matches 9 bases. Germline V CDR1 and CDR2: SGDLS, YYNGEE. CDR3 length equals 15 residues. J gave up 7 bases and V 2 bases, and 7 bases lay outside the gene matches. The CDR3 sequence: CASSVSSGRSNEQFF. CDR3 nucleotide sequence: TGTGCCAGCAGCGTGAGTAGCGGGAGATCAAATGAGCAGTTCTTC. Variable domain in full (rest from reference TRBV9 and TRBJ2-1): DSGVTQTPKHLITATGQRVTLRCSPRSGDLSVYWYQQSLDQGLQFLIQYYNGEERAKGNILERFSAQQFPDLHSELNLSSLELGDSALYFCASSVSSGRSNEQFFGPGTRLTVL.

This chain joins TRBV19 and TRBJ2-1; D possibly corresponds to TRBD2 (6 bases). Germline loops: CDR1 LNHDA, CDR2 SQIVND (reference sequence). The CDR3 totals 14 residues. V shed 7 bases and J shed 10 bases, with 20 bases lying between them. This CDR3 reads CASTTGEVHREQFF. For the CDR3, the DNA is TGTGCCAGTACCACCGGGGAGGTTCATCGAGAGCAGTTCTTC.

V gene TRBV6-1 combines with J gene TRBJ1-5, with 10 bases that match TRBD1. Per the germline V gene, CDR1 is MNHNS and CDR2 is SASEGT. V lost 4 bases to trimming and J lost 5 bases; unmatched junction nucleotides: 5. CDR3 length: 15 residues. The CDR3 DNA reads as TGTGCCAGCAGTGGGGGGACAGGGGTTTATCAGCCCCAGCATTTT. Residues: CASSGGTGVYQPQHF.

The chain employs TRBV5-1 and TRBJ2-5; possibly TRBD1 for D (6 bases). Germline V lookup: CDR1 SGHRS, CDR2 YFSETQ. V lost 0 bases and J 4 bases, leaving 16 bases between the germline ends. The CDR3 covers 16 residues. The CDR3 reads CASSLATGAGGETQYF. CDR3 DNA sequence: TGCGCCAGCAGCTTGGCGACAGGAGCCGGAGGAGAGACCCAGTACTTC.

This clone was observed once. The V and J genes are TRBV6-5 and TRBJ1-2; a possible D gene is TRBD1 (5 bases). Germline-derived CDR1 and CDR2 are MNHEY and SVGAGI. Trimming removed 4 bases from V and 8 bases from J, with 23 bases in between. The CDR3 spans 16 residues. The CDR3: CASSSQFDRGQEGYTF. The DNA of the CDR3 is TGTGCCAGCAGTTCCCAATTCGACCGGGGCCAAGAAGGCTACACCTTC.

This clone was detected only a few times. The chain uses TRBV6-5 and TRBJ2-5, with a tentative D call TRBD2 (7 bases). This CDR3 spans 14 amino acids. CDR1 MNHEY and CDR2 SVGAGI come from the germline V gene. V lost 3 bases and J lost 9, with 17 bases in between. The CDR3 sequence is CASSYRGGNAPQYF. The DNA of the CDR3 is TGTGCCAGCAGTTATAGGGGGGGTAATGCGCCCCAGTACTTC.

The chain combines TRBV28 with TRBJ2-4; D is unclear. The germline gives CDR1 MDHEN, CDR2 SYDVKM. V lost 1 base and J lost 9, with 13 bases in between. This CDR3 comprises 14 residues. CDR3 nucleotides: TGTGCCAGCAGTTTATCGGCCGTTTATGGCATTCAGTACTTC. Its translation: CASSLSAVYGIQYF.

The chain joins TRBV7-2 to TRBJ2-2; TRBD1 matches at 7 bases. With 5 bases clipped from V and 1 base from J, the junction kept 4 bases outside the gene matches. The V gene's germline CDR1 is SGHTA and CDR2 FQGNSA. The CDR3 is 15 amino acids. The CDR3 region has the DNA TGTGCCAGCAGCCCGAGGGGGCTGAACACCGGGGAGCTGTTTTTT. Amino acid sequence: CASSPRGLNTGELFF. Together with reference TRBV7-2 and TRBJ2-2, the CDR3 gives the full variable domain: GAGVSQSPSNKVTEKGKDVELRCDPISGHTALYWYRQSLGQGLEFLIYFQGNSAPDKSGLPSDRFSAERTGGSVSTLTIQRTQQEDSAVYLCASSPRGLNTGELFFGEGSRLTVL.

J is TRBJ1-4 and V is TRBV25-1; a weak D match, TRBD1 (6 bases). Germline CDR1 is MGHDK and CDR2 is SYGVNS. Trimming took off 8 bases at V and 8 bases at J, with 12 bases between the two ends. This CDR3 region has 12 residues. Here the CDR3 DNA reads TGTGCCAGCCAACAGGGACGGGAAAAACTGTTTTTT. It codes for CASQQGREKLFF.

The chain has TRBV7-2 and TRBJ2-6; 9 nucleotides align to TRBD1. This CDR3 has 17 amino acids. V lost 5 bases, J lost 4 bases, and 9 bases stayed unmatched. CDR1 and CDR2 (germline): SGHTA, FQGNSA. For the CDR3, the DNA is TGTGCCAGCAGCCAGGACAGGGGCTGGGCGGGGGCCAACGTCCTGACTTTC. Amino acids: CASSQDRGWAGANVLTF.

Here the CDR3 reads CASCSGGLGQPQHF. In DNA, the CDR3 is TGTGCCAGCTGCTCAGGGGGCTTAGGTCAGCCCCAGCATTTT. The rearrangement links TRBV28 to TRBJ1-5; the match to TRBD1 covers 8 bases. The CDR3 covers 14 residues. Germline loops: CDR1 MDHEN, CDR2 SYDVKM. V shed 8 bases and J 6 bases; nucleotides not matched to a gene: 9.

The J gene is TRBJ2-1, the V gene TRBV19; D possibly uses TRBD1 or TRBD2 (6 bases each). CDR1 LNHDA and CDR2 SQIVND come from the germline V gene (reference sequence). V lost 0 bases, J lost 8 bases, and 23 bases lay in between. The CDR3 has 18 residues. The CDR3 DNA reads as TGTGCCAGTAGTATAGATAGAATCAGGGGACTGCCCATGGATGAGCAGTTCTTC. Amino acid sequence: CASSIDRIRGLPMDEQFF.

The rearrangement joins TRBV9 to TRBJ2-2, with 7 bases lining up with TRBD2. CDR1 is SGDLS, CDR2 YYNGEE, per germline. The ends lost 7 bases at V and 1 base at J; junction bases unmatched: 1. This CDR3 has 13 residues. CDR3: CASQRGNTGELFF. The CDR3 DNA reads as TGTGCCAGCCAGCGGGGGAACACCGGGGAGCTGTTTTTT.

In regard to this clone: The sample holds other DNA sequences that translate to the same CDR3. The chain couples TRBV18 to TRBJ2-5, with 7 bases aligning to TRBD2. The CDR3 is made up of 15 amino acids. Germline V gene sequence: CDR1 KGHSH, CDR2 LQKENI. V trimming: 6 bases; J trimming: 5 bases; junction bases outside the gene matches: 12. CDR3 nucleotides: TGTGCCAGCTCGCCCTTAGCGGGCCTAGAGGAGACCCAGTACTTC. Translating gives CASSPLAGLEETQYF.

This chain uses TRBV9 with TRBJ2-3; D assignment may be TRBD1 or TRBD2 (6 bases each). Germline lookup yields CDR1 SGDLS and CDR2 YYNGEE. Trimming shortened V by 2 bases and J by 9 bases, and 16 bases separated the two germline ends. CDR3 length equals 14 residues. The CDR3 here is CASSVRRGSHTQYF. In nucleotides, the CDR3 is TGTGCCAGCAGCGTGAGGAGGGGGAGTCACACGCAGTATTTT.

CDR3 sequence (DNA): TGCGCCAGCAGCTGGGGTGATGCGGGGTTCGACGAGCAGTACTTC. Translation: CASSWGDAGFDEQYF. This chain connects TRBV5-1 to TRBJ2-7, with a weak D call TRBD2 (6 bases). Trimming removed 3 bases at V and 5 bases at J, with 18 bases between. The germline gives CDR1 SGHRS, CDR2 YFSETQ. The CDR3 has 15 amino acids. Full variable domain (rest looked up from reference TRBV5-1 and TRBJ2-7): KAGVTQTPRYLIKTRGQQVTLSCSPISGHRSVSWYQQTPGQGLQFLFEYFSETQRNKGNFPGRFSGRQFSNSRSEMNVSTLELGDSALYLCASSWGDAGFDEQYFGPGTRLTVT.

This clone was found a few times. V gene TRBV5-1 combines with J gene TRBJ1-1; D gene ambiguous. V was shortened by 1 base and J by 2 bases, with 9 bases between the two germline ends. Germline V gene lookup returns CDR1 SGHRS and CDR2 YFSETQ. The CDR3 has 14 amino acids. CDR3 DNA: TGCGCCAGCAGCTTGATACCCTCAAACACTGAAGCTTTCTTT. This translates into CASSLIPSNTEAFF.

The chain uses TRBV11-2 and TRBJ1-4; the match to TRBD1 covers 10 bases. The germline gives CDR1 SGHAT, CDR2 FQNNGV. V gave up 5 bases and J gave up 6 bases; unmatched junction bases: 3. CDR3 size: 14 residues. DNA for the CDR3: TGTGCCAGCAGCAGACAGGGGGCGGATGAAAAACTGTTTTTT. Translating gives CASSRQGADEKLFF.

The chain carries TRBV28 and TRBJ1-2; weak D call: TRBD1 (6 bases). CDR3 length: 13 amino acids. Germline CDR1 MDHEN, CDR2 SYDVKM. The V and J ends lost 8 bases and 0 bases respectively, with 10 bases between them. This CDR3 is CASRGQSNYGYTF. CDR3 sequence (DNA): TGTGCCAGCCGAGGACAGTCTAACTATGGCTACACCTTC.

The chain links TRBV11-2 to TRBJ1-1; possibly TRBD1 for D (5 bases). V was clipped by 5 bases and J by 4 bases, with 14 bases between them. From germline, CDR1 is SGHAT and CDR2 FQNNGV. The CDR3 contains 14 residues. The chain's CDR3 is CASSDTIGATEAFF. DNA for the CDR3: TGTGCCAGCAGCGACACAATAGGGGCCACTGAAGCTTTCTTT.

This chain joins TRBV6-1 and TRBJ1-1; D might be TRBD1 (5 bases). The CDR3 runs 13 residues. Trimming removed 5 bases from V and 3 bases from J, with 10 bases in between. Germline loops: CDR1 MNHNS, CDR2 SASEGT. DNA of the CDR3: TGTGCCAGCAGTAAAGGGGTATACACTGAAGCTTTCTTT. It specifies CASSKGVYTEAFF.

The chain uses TRBV5-8 and TRBJ1-5; 8 bases are shared with TRBD1. Per germline, CDR1 SGHTS and CDR2 YDEGEE. V shed 2 bases, J shed 4 bases, and the junction held 5 bases outside the gene matches. The CDR3 length is 15 residues. CDR3 sequence: CASSFTGTGNQPQHF. In nucleotides, the CDR3 is TGTGCCAGCAGCTTCACGGGGACAGGAAATCAGCCCCAGCATTTT.

This chain uses TRBV5-4 with TRBJ1-2; the D gene is possibly TRBD1 (5 bases). Looked up from germline, CDR1 is SGHNT and CDR2 is YYREEE (reference sequence). V was trimmed by 4 bases and J by 5 bases, leaving 18 bases between them. This CDR3 spans 15 amino acids. The CDR3 DNA is TGTGCCAGCAGCCAAGAAGCCCAGGGTGGGTATGGCTACACCTTC. It specifies CASSQEAQGGYGYTF.

This chain links TRBV7-9 with TRBJ1-1, with D tentatively TRBD1 (6 bases). Germline lookup yields CDR1 SEHNR and CDR2 FQNEAQ (reference sequence). V was shortened by 7 bases and J by 6 bases, with 24 bases between the two germline ends. The CDR3 runs 16 residues. The CDR3 nucleotides are TGTGCCAGCATCAAAGGATCTCGCATGGGGGGCGCTGAAGCTTTCTTT. Translation: CASIKGSRMGGAEAFF. Full variable domain (outside the CDR3, taken from reference TRBV7-9 and TRBJ1-1): DTGVSQNPRHKITKRGQNVTFRCDPISEHNRLYWYRQTLGQGPEFLTYFQNEAQLEKSRLLSDRFSAERPKGSFSTLEIQRTEQGDSAMYLCASIKGSRMGGAEAFFGQGTRLTVV.